Listed below are T cell receptor beta chains from one sample, sequenced in a study of immune evolution from preneoplasia to lung adenocarcinoma. Using immunoSEQ multiplex PCR, the repertoire was profiled, and TCRdb retains in-frame clones only, with some absent. The sample has some 9,400 clones, roughly 77% seen once. The sample comprised FFPE lung adenocarcinoma in situ tissue. Receptors were obtained from a person aged 65 to 79 with lung adenocarcinoma. Both conserved end residues are part of each CDR3. The D gene is left open where the match is weak. The size field is filled for only some rows; it gives once, few, many or a size class.

size	D	J	V	CDR3	DNA
NA	NA	TRBJ2-5	TRBV28	CASSLYSGAETQYF	TGTGCCAGCAGTTTATATTCAGGGGCAGAGACCCAGTACTTC
NA	NA	TRBJ1-5	TRBV5-6	CASSTRAVDNQPQHF	TGTGCCAGCAGCACCAGGGCAGTGGACAATCAGCCCCAGCATTTT
NA	NA	TRBJ2-1	TRBV7-3	CASSLHDEQFF	TGTGCCAGCAGCTTACACGATGAGCAGTTCTTC
NA	NA	TRBJ2-3	TRBV6-6	CASSFQGDTQYF	TGTGCCAGCAGTTTCCAGGGAGATACGCAGTATTTT
NA	NA	TRBJ2-3	TRBV15	CATSPGASTDTQYF	TGTGCCACCAGCCCCGGGGCTAGCACAGATACGCAGTATTTT
few	TRBD2	TRBJ2-3	TRBV28	CASSVGTSGIDTQYF	TGTGCCAGCAGTGTTGGGACTAGCGGGATTGATACGCAGTATTTT
NA	NA	TRBJ1-4	TRBV4-1	CASSPGYEKLFF	TGCGCCAGCAGCCCCGGTTATGAAAAACTGTTTTTT
NA	NA	TRBJ1-2	TRBV10-3	CATQRGADGYTF	TGTGCCACCCAGAGGGGGGCTGATGGCTACACCTTC
NA	TRBD1	TRBJ1-1	TRBV10-3	CAISEDRGNTEAFF	TGTGCCATCAGTGAGGACAGGGGGAACACTGAAGCTTTCTTT
NA	NA	TRBJ2-7	TRBV6-5	CASREFDEQYF	TGTGCCAGCAGGGAATTCGACGAGCAGTACTTC
NA	NA	TRBJ2-7	TRBV18	CASSRSDSSYEQYF	TGTGCCAGCTCACGTTCGGACAGCTCCTACGAGCAGTACTTC
NA	TRBD1	TRBJ2-7	TRBV5-4	CASSSDGDRGSYEQYF	TGTGCCAGCAGCTCCGACGGGGACAGGGGATCCTACGAGCAGTACTTC
NA	NA	TRBJ2-2	TRBV9	CASSVRWSEGELFF	TGTGCCAGCAGCGTACGGTGGAGTGAGGGGGAGCTGTTTTTT
NA	TRBD2	TRBJ2-3	TRBV28	CASSSTSGSGVDTQYF	TGTGCCAGCAGTTCCACTAGCGGGAGCGGCGTAGATACGCAGTATTTT
NA	TRBD1	TRBJ2-7	TRBV2	CASSRGTGNGEQYF	TGTGCCAGCAGTCGGGGGACAGGGAATGGCGAGCAGTACTTC
NA	NA	TRBJ2-6	TRBV5-1	CASSTAGGAGANVLTF	TGCGCCAGCAGCACGGCGGGCGGGGCTGGGGCCAACGTCCTGACTTTC
few	NA	TRBJ2-7	TRBV5-1	CASSLGLEQYF	TGCGCCAGCAGCTTGGGGCTCGAGCAGTACTTC
few	NA	TRBJ2-7	TRBV6-5	CASSYSTSSYEQYF	TGTGCCAGCAGTTACTCGACTTCATCCTACGAGCAGTACTTC
once	NA	TRBJ2-7	TRBV5-1	CASSLEAAGDNYEQYF	TGCGCCAGCAGCTTGGAAGCAGCCGGCGATAACTACGAGCAGTACTTC
NA	NA	TRBJ1-1	TRBV18	CASSLRDPTEAFF	TGTGCCAGCTCACTCCGTGACCCCACTGAAGCTTTCTTT
NA	TRBD1	TRBJ1-1	TRBV10-3	CASRRGREDTEAFF	TGTGCCTCCAGAAGGGGGCGGGAGGATACTGAAGCTTTCTTT
NA	NA	TRBJ2-5	TRBV27	CASRGGGETQYF	TGTGCCAGCAGAGGCGGAGGGGAGACCCAGTACTTC
NA	NA	TRBJ1-2	TRBV14	CASSRGTFGYTF	TGTGCCAGCAGCCGAGGGACGTTTGGCTACACCTTC
NA	TRBD2	TRBJ2-1	TRBV11-3	CASSLGTSGFMDEQFF	TGTGCCAGCAGCTTGGGGACTAGCGGCTTTATGGATGAGCAGTTCTTC